This TCR beta chain derives from a study of blood T cell repertoires in COVID-19. Study information: T cells, B-cell-depleted T cells, or PBMCs supplied cDNA or gDNA.

Original processing notes: Amplification from reference gene primers served as the basis for estimated nucleated cell counts. Only in-frame clones appear in the TCRdb table, and some are missing; sequencing was by immunoSEQ multiplex PCR. The V and J calls and clone size are taken from that table; D and trimming were inferred from the DNA. The sample records 140,000 or so clones, 84% being singletons. The CDR3 loop spans 15 amino acids. Trimming left V 0 bases short and J 0 bases short, with 8 bases between. This clonotype originated in a human donor in a cohort sampled during active COVID-19. Input material: peripheral blood. V is TRBV5-3 and J is TRBJ2-3, with D unresolved. TRBV5-3 is recorded as an ORF, its role being uncertain. The CDR3 loop is CARSLDTQSTDTQYF. CDR3 DNA: TGTGCCAGAAGCTTGGACACCCAGAGCACAGATACGCAGTATTTT.